The rows below give T cell receptor beta chains drawn from one sample of a study of PD-L1 blockade in urothelial cancer. Generated by immunoSEQ multiplex PCR, the TCRdb table keeps only in-frame clones and is missing some. Of around 21,000 clones listed, approximately 83% are singletons. Sequencing used PBMCs, obtained around atezolizumab (anti-PD-L1) treatment. These receptors originate from a man over 45 with urothelial cancer. Each CDR3 is given with its conserved first and last residue. A D gene is named only where the DNA matches it firmly. The size of a clone is reported for some rows only, either as once, few or many, or as a class for expanded clones.

>-|TRBJ2-3|-|TRBV18
TGTGCCAGCTCACCAGGGGCGGGGGATACGCAGTATTTT
CASSPGAGDTQYF
>-|TRBJ2-2|-|TRBV23-1
TGCGCCAGCAGTCAACTAGGACAGCACACCGGGGAGCTGTTTTTT
CASSQLGQHTGELFF
>TRBD1|TRBJ2-1|-|TRBV2
TGTGCCAGCAGACAGGGGTCCGCCAATTACAATGAGCAGTTCTTC
CASRQGSANYNEQFF
>TRBD1|TRBJ1-5|-|TRBV2
TGTGCCAGCAGTGCCTTGGAGGGACAGGAGAAGCCCCAGCATTTT
CASSALEGQEKPQHF
>TRBD2|TRBJ2-3|-|TRBV5-4
TGTGCCAGCAGCTACTTGGGGACTAGCGGAGATACGCAGTATTTT
CASSYLGTSGDTQYF
>TRBD1|TRBJ1-2|-|TRBV28
TGTGCCAGCAGTCGGGACAGTCCCCCCTATGGCTACACCTTC
CASSRDSPPYGYTF
>TRBD2|TRBJ2-3|-|TRBV29-1
TGCAGCGGGGGGGAGCGGGGCCGCACAGATACGCAGTATTTT
CSGGERGRTDTQYF
>TRBD1|TRBJ1-2|-|TRBV7-3
TGTGCCAGCAGCCGGGGGACAGCATATGGCTACACCTTC
CASSRGTAYGYTF
>-|TRBJ1-2|once|TRBV30
TGTGCCTGGAGTGTACTGCAAACAGGGCACTATGGCTACACCTTC
CAWSVLQTGHYGYTF
>-|TRBJ1-3|-|TRBV9
TGTGCCAGCAGCGTAGAAGCACAGACCTCTGGAAACACCATATATTTT
CASSVEAQTSGNTIYF
>TRBD1|TRBJ2-5|-|TRBV28
TGTGCCAGCAGTTTAACAGGGGCAAAGGGGACCCAGTACTTC
CASSLTGAKGTQYF